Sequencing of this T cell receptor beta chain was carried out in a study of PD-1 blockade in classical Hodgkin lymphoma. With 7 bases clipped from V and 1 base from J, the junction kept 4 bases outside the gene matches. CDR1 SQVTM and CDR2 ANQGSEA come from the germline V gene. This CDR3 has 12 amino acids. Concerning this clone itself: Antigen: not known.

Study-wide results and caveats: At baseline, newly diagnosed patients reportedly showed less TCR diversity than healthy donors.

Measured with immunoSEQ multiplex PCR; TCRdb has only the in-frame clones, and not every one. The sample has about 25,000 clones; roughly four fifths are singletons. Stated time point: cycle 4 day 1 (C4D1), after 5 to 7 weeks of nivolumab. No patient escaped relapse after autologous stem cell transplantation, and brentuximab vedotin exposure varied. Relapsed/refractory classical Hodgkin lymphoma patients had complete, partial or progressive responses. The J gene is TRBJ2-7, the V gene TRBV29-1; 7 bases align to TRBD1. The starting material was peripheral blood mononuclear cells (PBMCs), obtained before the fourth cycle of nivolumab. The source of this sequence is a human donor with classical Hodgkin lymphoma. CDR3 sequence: CSALTGSYEQYF. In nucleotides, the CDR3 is TGCAGCGCTCTGACAGGGTCCTACGAGCAGTACTTC.